This T cell receptor beta chain came from a study of cytomegalovirus exposure and HLA in healthy donors. Vbeta (60) and Jbeta (13) primers were used in the PCR. The protocol was immunoSEQ multiplex PCR, while the TCRdb copy is restricted to in-frame clones and leaves out a portion. In the table there are approximately 160,000 clones, roughly four fifths of which are singletons. The V and J ends lost 6 bases and 6 bases, in that order; junction bases with no gene match: 5. CDR3 length equals 15 residues. Looked up from germline, CDR1 is MGHDK and CDR2 is SYGVNS. This receptor was taken from a middle-aged woman in good health and CMV-seronegative. The chain carries TRBV25-1 and TRBJ2-1; 13 bases align to TRBD2. The sample was PBMCs. DNA of the CDR3: TGTGCCAGCAGGACTAGCGGGAGGCTCGCCAATGAGCAGTTCTTC. Its protein product is CASRTSGRLANEQFF. Full variable domain (outside the CDR3, taken from reference TRBV25-1 and TRBJ2-1): EADIYQTPRYLVIGTGKKITLECSQTMGHDKMYWYQQDPGMELHLIHYSYGVNSTEKGDLSSESTVSRIRTEHFPLTLESARPSHTSQYLCASRTSGRLANEQFFGPGTRLTVL.